This entry lists 32 T cell receptor beta chains sequenced from one sample in a study of cytomegalovirus exposure and HLA in healthy donors. 13 Jbeta primers and 60 Vbeta primers were used for the PCR. Repertoires were generated with immunoSEQ multiplex PCR, while TCRdb's copy carries only in-frame clones and drops some. This sample yields around 160,000 clones, of which over 70% are seen a single time; 7% to 9% belongs to the top ten. Sample: PBMCs. The receptor source for this set is a male donor in good health and CMV-seropositive.

This clone was picked up a small number of times. J is TRBJ1-1 and V is TRBV9; no reliable D call. There are 13 residues in the CDR3. Between the trimmed V and J ends, which lost 2 bases and 6 bases, there was a span of 11 bases. Germline assignment: CDR1 SGDLS and CDR2 YYNGEE. This CDR3 reads CASSVANGAEAFF. The CDR3 DNA sequence: TGTGCCAGCAGCGTGGCAAACGGGGCTGAAGCTTTCTTT.

This clone showed up just once. The gene calls are TRBV21-1 and TRBJ1-2; the D segment call TRBD1 is taken from the table without a DNA check. TRBV21-1 constitutes a pseudogene. This CDR3 region has 15 residues. The CDR3 DNA reads TGTGCCAGCACCCCTAGGCCCGGGACAGGTTATGGCTACACCTTC. It yields the protein CASTPRPGTGYGYTF.

The chain uses TRBV30 and TRBJ1-1; 7 bases agree with TRBD1. CDR1 is GTSNPN and CDR2 is SVGIG in the germline V gene (reference sequence). With 4 bases clipped from V and 0 bases from J, the junction kept 2 bases outside the gene matches. This CDR3 has 13 residues. CDR3 in DNA: TGTGCCTGGACAGGGGGGCTGAACACTGAAGCTTTCTTT. This codes for CAWTGGLNTEAFF.

This clone was observed once. This chain uses TRBV4-1 with TRBJ2-1; 12 bases are a match to TRBD1. Trimming took 2 bases from V and 8 from J; bases not matched to a gene: 7. The germline gives CDR1 MGHRA, CDR2 YSYEKL. The CDR3 length is 16 residues. The CDR3 sequence: CASSQRGDRGLDEQFF. The CDR3 DNA follows: TGCGCCAGCAGCCAAAGAGGGGACAGGGGGCTGGATGAGCAGTTCTTC.

This clone is a singleton in its sample. This chain connects TRBV4-1 to TRBJ2-7; 11 nucleotides line up with TRBD1. Germline V lookup: CDR1 MGHRA, CDR2 YSYEKL. Unmatched junction bases numbered 4, after V lost 3 bases and J lost 3 bases. The CDR3 is made up of 15 amino acids. CDR3: CASSHVGQGVYEQYF. The CDR3 bases are TGCGCCAGCAGCCATGTGGGACAGGGGGTCTACGAGCAGTACTTC.

The rearrangement links TRBV5-4 to TRBJ2-2; TRBD1 matches at 8 bases. The germline V gene has CDR1 SGHNT and CDR2 YYREEE (reference sequence). The CDR3 has 16 residues. J was trimmed by 5 bases and V by 3 bases; bases with no gene match: 9. The CDR3 spells CASSSAGGVITGELFF. CDR3 coding DNA: TGTGCCAGCAGCTCAGCAGGGGGCGTAATAACCGGGGAGCTGTTTTTT.

This chain uses TRBV4-1 with TRBJ2-7; tentative D call: TRBD2 (6 bases). Germline-derived CDR1 and CDR2 are MGHRA and YSYEKL. The CDR3 runs 14 residues. V lost 1 base and J lost 2, with 9 bases in between. The CDR3 here is CASSQVRGTYEQYF. In DNA, the CDR3 is TGCGCCAGCAGCCAAGTGCGGGGAACCTACGAGCAGTACTTC.

For the CDR3, the DNA is TGTGCCAGCAGCGTAGGGGGGGATAGCAATCAGCCCCAGCATTTT. It translates to CASSVGGDSNQPQHF. The chain links TRBV28 to TRBJ1-5; maybe TRBD1 (6 bases). The CDR3 totals 15 residues. Per the germline V gene, CDR1 is MDHEN and CDR2 is SYDVKM. Trimming left V 6 bases short and J 0 bases short, with 12 bases between.

This CDR3 is CASSLELLRSGNTIYF. CDR3 DNA: TGCGCCAGCAGCTTAGAGCTTCTAAGATCTGGAAACACCATATATTTT. J is TRBJ1-3 and V is TRBV5-1; D is uncertain. The germline V gene encodes CDR1 SGHRS and CDR2 YFSETQ. This CDR3 has 16 amino acids. Deletions cut 2 bases from V and 1 base from J, with 13 bases between.

The CDR3 nucleotides read TGTGCCAGCAGCCCCGGGACAGGCTCCTACGAGCAGTACTTC. This codes for CASSPGTGSYEQYF. V and J are TRBV6-1 and TRBJ2-5, with 8 bases lining up with TRBD1. The J call is in doubt because the DNA end fits TRBJ2-7 better. Germline CDR1 MNHNS, CDR2 SASEGT. The CDR3 contains 14 residues.

This clone has just a few counts. Just one base apart from a much larger clone, this may be a read error. The chain is built from TRBV4-2 and TRBJ1-6; perhaps TRBD1 as D (5 bases). The CDR3 loop spans 16 amino acids. V lost 0 bases, J lost 9 bases, and 15 bases lay in between. Germline V gene lookup returns CDR1 LGHNA and CDR2 YNFKEQ. The CDR3 loop reads CASSQDEGRGASPLHF. The CDR3 nucleotides are TGTGCCAGCAGCCAAGATGAAGGGCGGGGCGCTTCACCCCTCCACTTT.

The chain combines TRBV18 with TRBJ1-2; the match to TRBD1 covers 10 bases. The V gene end was trimmed by 3 bases and the J gene end by 3 bases; junction bases not matched to a gene: 1. The germline V gene has CDR1 KGHSH and CDR2 LQKENI. The CDR3 totals 14 residues. The CDR3 DNA follows: TGTGCCAGCTCACCGGGACAGGGGCACTATGGCTACACCTTC. Its protein product is CASSPGQGHYGYTF.

Here the CDR3 DNA reads TGTGCCTTCGAACCGGGACAGGGGGCATACGAGCAGTACTTC. Protein sequence: CAFEPGQGAYEQYF. This chain uses TRBV30 with TRBJ2-7, with TRBD1 matching 12 bases. Germline CDR1 is GTSNPN and CDR2 is SVGIG (reference sequence). This CDR3 spans 14 amino acids. The junction had 8 bases not matched to a gene; V was cut back by 7 bases and J by 4 bases.

This sequence joins TRBV9 and TRBJ2-3; 7 bases line up with TRBD2. The CDR3 runs to 17 residues. V lost 0 bases, J lost 2 bases, and 9 bases stayed unmatched. Germline CDR1 reads SGDLS; CDR2 reads YYNGEE. DNA for the CDR3: TGTGCCAGCAGCGTAGTCCTGGGGGGGGGACCCACAGATACGCAGTATTTT. Amino acids: CASSVVLGGGPTDTQYF.

On this clone itself: Other nucleotide sequences in the sample specify the same CDR3. The chain recombines TRBV5-6 with TRBJ1-6; D call uncertain. The germline CDR1 and CDR2 sequences are SGHDT and YYEEEE. The CDR3 contains 12 residues. V was trimmed by 0 bases and J by 10 bases, leaving 5 bases between them. The CDR3 sequence: CASSLGGSPLHF. The CDR3 nucleotides are TGTGCCAGCAGCTTGGGTGGCTCACCCCTCCACTTT.

With regard to this clone: The sample has other DNA sequences that encode this CDR3 too. The chain recombines TRBV5-1 with TRBJ2-5; a weak D match, TRBD2 (6 bases). This CDR3 has 13 residues. The germline V and J ends were trimmed by 2 bases and 5 bases, with 10 bases remaining between them. Germline CDR1 reads SGHRS; CDR2 reads YFSETQ. CDR3 residues: CASSLGGLETQYF. Written as DNA, the CDR3 is TGCGCCAGCAGCTTAGGAGGGCTCGAGACCCAGTACTTC.

The chain uses TRBV9 and TRBJ2-2; D remains unclear. CDR1 and CDR2 from the germline V gene are SGDLS and YYNGEE. The CDR3 is made up of 16 amino acids. The germline V and J ends were trimmed by 4 bases and 5 bases, with 18 bases remaining between them. This chain's CDR3 is CASSPWVGPRTGELFF. The CDR3 region has the DNA TGTGCCAGCAGCCCGTGGGTGGGCCCCCGAACCGGGGAGCTGTTTTTT.

V gene TRBV4-2 combines with J gene TRBJ1-1, with D possibly being TRBD1 (6 bases). The V end lost 3 bases, the J end lost 1 base, and 12 bases lay between the germline ends. Germline CDR1 is LGHNA and CDR2 is YNFKEQ. This CDR3 has 15 residues. The CDR3 DNA follows: TGTGCCAGCAGCCAGCCGGGACACTCGAACACTGAAGCTTTCTTT. Translating it yields CASSQPGHSNTEAFF.

The rearrangement uses TRBV5-4 and TRBJ1-1; D gene uncertain. The CDR3 loop spans 15 amino acids. Trimming removed 0 bases at V and 0 bases at J, with 9 bases between. CDR1 is SGHNT, CDR2 YYREEE, per germline (reference sequence). DNA of the CDR3: TGTGCCAGCAGCTTGGGTAGTCTGATGAACACTGAAGCTTTCTTT. Residues: CASSLGSLMNTEAFF.

This chain joins TRBV6-1 and TRBJ1-5; 10 nucleotides match TRBD1. V gave up 3 bases and J gave up 6 bases; unmatched junction bases: 11. Germline loops: CDR1 MNHNS, CDR2 SASEGT. This CDR3 contains 17 residues. The CDR3 DNA follows: TGTGCCAGCAGTGACCCACTGACAGGGGGCGGGGGTCAGCCCCAGCATTTT. It translates to CASSDPLTGGGGQPQHF.

The CDR3 DNA follows: TGTGCCAGCAGCCCTAGAGGACCGCGACAGGGCGCGAACACCGGGGAGCTGTTTTTT. It is translated as CASSPRGPRQGANTGELFF. The rearrangement uses TRBV7-9 and TRBJ2-2; TRBD1 matches at 7 bases. The CDR3 runs 19 residues. V trimming: 5 bases; J trimming: 0 bases; junction bases outside the gene matches: 15. Germline CDR1 SEHNR, CDR2 FQNEAQ (reference sequence).

This chain uses TRBV6-1 with TRBJ1-5; 11 bases map to TRBD1. Germline V gene sequence: CDR1 MNHNS, CDR2 SASEGT. The CDR3 contains 16 residues. With V trimmed by 0 bases and J by 7 bases, 5 bases remained unmatched. CDR3 amino acids: CASSEAGGQGGQPQHF. CDR3 in DNA: TGTGCCAGCAGTGAAGCTGGGGGACAGGGGGGACAGCCCCAGCATTTT.

This chain joins TRBV11-3 and TRBJ2-3; perhaps TRBD1 as D (6 bases). The CDR3 runs to 14 residues. Germline lookup yields CDR1 SGHNT and CDR2 YENEEA. V was trimmed by 5 bases and J by 4 bases, leaving 13 bases between them. The chain's CDR3 is CASSPGQFPDTQYF. The CDR3 bases are TGTGCCAGCAGCCCCGGACAGTTCCCAGATACGCAGTATTTT.

The chain combines TRBV14 with TRBJ1-2; D might be TRBD1 (5 bases). CDR3 size: 15 residues. The germline V gene encodes CDR1 SGHDN and CDR2 FVKESK. The germline V and J ends were trimmed by 3 bases and 4 bases, with 15 bases remaining between them. The CDR3 nucleotides read TGTGCCAGCAGCCATCACGACAGAAAACTCTATGGCTACACCTTC. As protein: CASSHHDRKLYGYTF.

The chain couples TRBV7-2 to TRBJ1-5; perhaps TRBD1 as D (5 bases). The germline V gene encodes CDR1 SGHTA and CDR2 FQGNSA. The CDR3 contains 14 residues. V lost 2 bases to trimming and J lost 1 base, with 6 bases between them. DNA of the CDR3: TGTGCCAGCAGCTTAAAGGGGAGCAATCAGCCCCAGCATTTT. It encodes CASSLKGSNQPQHF. The entire variable domain, with the rest obtained from reference TRBV7-2 and TRBJ1-5, is as follows: GAGVSQSPSNKVTEKGKDVELRCDPISGHTALYWYRQSLGQGLEFLIYFQGNSAPDKSGLPSDRFSAERTGGSVSTLTIQRTQQEDSAVYLCASSLKGSNQPQHFGDGTRLSIL.

This chain joins TRBV11-2 and TRBJ1-1; D unresolved. The CDR3 loop spans 17 amino acids. CDR1 SGHAT and CDR2 FQNNGV come from the germline V gene. Trimming took 4 bases from V and 3 from J, leaving 21 bases between them. The CDR3 DNA follows: TGTGCCAGCAGCTCCGCCCCCCGAGGGCCCAAGTACACTGAAGCTTTCTTT. Protein: CASSSAPRGPKYTEAFF.

The J gene is TRBJ1-3, the V gene TRBV15; no clear D gene. Germline V CDR1 and CDR2: LNHNV, YYDKDF (reference sequence). This CDR3 has 12 residues. The V gene lost 5 bases and the J gene lost 8 bases, with 10 bases spanning the gap. DNA for the CDR3: TGTGCCACCAGCGAGCCCGGGGACACCATATATTTT. It encodes CATSEPGDTIYF.

The chain is built from TRBV5-1 and TRBJ1-6; 7 nucleotides match TRBD1. Germline trimming cut 4 bases from V and 3 bases from J; bases unmatched to any gene: 7. This CDR3 spans 16 amino acids. Germline lookup yields CDR1 SGHRS and CDR2 YFSETQ. The CDR3 DNA follows: TGCGCCAGCAGCCCAGAGACAGGGCTCTATAATTCACCCCTCCACTTT. Its translation is CASSPETGLYNSPLHF.

This clone was found a few times. This chain uses TRBV19 with TRBJ2-2; 15 bases are a match to TRBD2. The CDR3 consists of 19 residues. With V trimmed by 3 bases and J by 5 bases, 10 bases remained unmatched. Per the germline V gene, CDR1 is LNHDA and CDR2 is SQIVND (reference sequence). The CDR3 loop is CASSMNVGLAGGRTGELFF. In DNA form, the CDR3 reads TGTGCCAGTAGTATGAACGTCGGACTAGCGGGGGGGCGGACCGGGGAGCTGTTTTTT. The full variable domain, rest sourced from reference TRBV19 and TRBJ2-2, is DGGITQSPKYLFRKEGQNVTLSCEQNLNHDAMYWYRQDPGQGLRLIYYSQIVNDFQKGDIAEGYSVSREKKESFPLTVTSAQKNPTAFYLCASSMNVGLAGGRTGELFFGEGSRLTVL.

Comment on this clone: A junction boundary mismatches the germline segment, possibly from a read error. The chain carries TRBV7-7 and TRBJ2-3; 9 bases are a match to TRBD2. The CDR3 contains 16 residues. Germline CDR1 and CDR2: SSHAT and FNYEAQ (reference sequence). CDR3 in amino acids: CASSLATSGLTDTQYF. For the CDR3, the DNA is TGTGCTAGCAGCTTAGCGACTAGCGGACTCACAGATACGCAGTATTTT.

The V and J genes are TRBV6-5 and TRBJ2-5; 9 positions match TRBD1. The CDR3 is 16 residues long. Trimming at V came to 1 base and at J to 4 bases, leaving 7 bases not matched to a gene. From germline, CDR1 is MNHEY and CDR2 SVGAGI. For the CDR3, the DNA is TGTGCCAGCAGTTACTGGGACAGGGTCGGGGGAGAGACCCAGTACTTC. It encodes CASSYWDRVGGETQYF.

The chain couples TRBV11-2 to TRBJ2-7, with TRBD2 matching over 8 bases. The CDR3 has 17 amino acids. Trimming took 6 bases from V and 0 from J; bases not matched to a gene: 13. CDR1 is SGHAT, CDR2 FQNNGV, per germline. The DNA for the CDR3 is TGTGCCAGCAGACCTCCGGGGGCGGGGGGCTTCTCCTACGAGCAGTACTTC. Encoded protein: CASRPPGAGGFSYEQYF.